This TCR beta chain was recovered during a study of shared clonotypes between healthy human individuals. On the study more broadly: Used for every donor were three CD4 naive, three CD4 memory, two CD8 naive and one CD8 memory plate.

Measured with immunoSEQ multiplex PCR; TCRdb has only the in-frame clones, and not every one. The sample includes 2.5 million or so clones, around nine tenths seen only once; the top ten take 0.11% to 0.15%. This clone was counted once. J was trimmed by 7 bases and V by 8 bases; bases with no gene match: 6. Looked up from germline, CDR1 is ENHRY and CDR2 is SYGVKD. There are 14 residues in the CDR3. V is TRBV10-3 and J is TRBJ2-1; 12 nucleotides line up with TRBD1. The TCR comes from a man younger than 35 in good health. Sequencing was performed on naive CD4+ T cells sorted from blood. Subset given: CD45RA+ positively selected. CDR3 residues: CAILGQGAVNEQFF. DNA of the CDR3: TGTGCCATCTTGGGACAGGGGGCTGTAAATGAGCAGTTCTTC.